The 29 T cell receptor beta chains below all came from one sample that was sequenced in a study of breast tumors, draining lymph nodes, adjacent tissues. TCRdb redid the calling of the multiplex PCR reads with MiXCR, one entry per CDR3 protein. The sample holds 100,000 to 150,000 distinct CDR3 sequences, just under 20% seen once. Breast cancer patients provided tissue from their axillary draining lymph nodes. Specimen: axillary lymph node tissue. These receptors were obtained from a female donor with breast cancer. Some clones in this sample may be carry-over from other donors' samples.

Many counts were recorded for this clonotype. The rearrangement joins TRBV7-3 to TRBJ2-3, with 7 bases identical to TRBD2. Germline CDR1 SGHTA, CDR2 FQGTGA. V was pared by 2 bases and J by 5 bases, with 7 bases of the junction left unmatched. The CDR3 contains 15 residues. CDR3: CASSLGGRAGDTQYF. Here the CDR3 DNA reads TGTGCCAGCAGCTTAGGGGGGAGGGCCGGAGATACGCAGTATTTT.

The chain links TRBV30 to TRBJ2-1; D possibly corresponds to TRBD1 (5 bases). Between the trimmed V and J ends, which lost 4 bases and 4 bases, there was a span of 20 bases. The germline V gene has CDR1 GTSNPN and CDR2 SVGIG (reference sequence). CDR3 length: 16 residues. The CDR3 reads CAWNSSQGISYNEQFF. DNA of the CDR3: TGTGCCTGGAATTCTAGTCAGGGCATCTCTTACAATGAGCAGTTCTTC.

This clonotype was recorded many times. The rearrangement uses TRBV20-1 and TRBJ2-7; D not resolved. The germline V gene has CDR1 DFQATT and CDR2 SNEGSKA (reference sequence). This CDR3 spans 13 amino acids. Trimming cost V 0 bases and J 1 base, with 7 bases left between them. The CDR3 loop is CSARDGISYEQYF. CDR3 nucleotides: TGCAGTGCTAGAGACGGAATTTCCTACGAGCAGTACTTC.

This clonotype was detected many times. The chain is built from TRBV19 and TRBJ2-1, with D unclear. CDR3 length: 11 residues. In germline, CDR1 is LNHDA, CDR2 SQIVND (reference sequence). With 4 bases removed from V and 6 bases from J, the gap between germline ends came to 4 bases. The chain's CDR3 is CASSKINEQFF. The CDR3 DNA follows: TGTGCCAGTAGTAAAATCAATGAGCAGTTCTTC.

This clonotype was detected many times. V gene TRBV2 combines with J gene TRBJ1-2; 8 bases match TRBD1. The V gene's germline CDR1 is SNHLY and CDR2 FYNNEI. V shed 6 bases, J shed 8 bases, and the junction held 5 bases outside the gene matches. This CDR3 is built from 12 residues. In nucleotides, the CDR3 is TGTGCCAGCAGGGCGGACAGGGACGGCTACACCTTC. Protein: CASRADRDGYTF.

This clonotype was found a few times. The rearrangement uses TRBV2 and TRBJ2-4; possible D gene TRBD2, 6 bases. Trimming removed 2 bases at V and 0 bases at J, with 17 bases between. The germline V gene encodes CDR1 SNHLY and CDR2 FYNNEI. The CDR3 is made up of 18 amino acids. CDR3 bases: TGTGCCAGCAGTGAATGGTCTGGGCAGGGACTAGCCAAAAACATTCAGTACTTC. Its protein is CASSEWSGQGLAKNIQYF.

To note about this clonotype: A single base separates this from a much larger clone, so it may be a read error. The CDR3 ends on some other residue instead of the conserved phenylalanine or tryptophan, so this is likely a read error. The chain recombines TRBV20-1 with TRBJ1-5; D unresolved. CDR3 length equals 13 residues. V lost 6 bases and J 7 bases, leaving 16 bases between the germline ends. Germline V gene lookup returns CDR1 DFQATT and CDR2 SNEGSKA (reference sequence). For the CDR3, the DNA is TGCAGTGCCCAAGCCGGGGTCCAGCAGCCCCAGCATCTT. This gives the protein CSAQAGVQQPQHL.

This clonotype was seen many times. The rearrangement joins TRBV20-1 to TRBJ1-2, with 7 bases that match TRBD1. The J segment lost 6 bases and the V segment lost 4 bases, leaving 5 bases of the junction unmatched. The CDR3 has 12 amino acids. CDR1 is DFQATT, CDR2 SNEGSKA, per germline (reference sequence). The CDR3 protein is CSANYRGNGYTF. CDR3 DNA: TGCAGTGCTAACTACAGGGGAAATGGCTACACCTTC.

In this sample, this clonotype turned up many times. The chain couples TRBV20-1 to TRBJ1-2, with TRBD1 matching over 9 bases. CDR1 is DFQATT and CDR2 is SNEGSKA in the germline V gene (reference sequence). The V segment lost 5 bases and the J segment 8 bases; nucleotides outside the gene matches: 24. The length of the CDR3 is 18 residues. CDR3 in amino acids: CSAQQGASILTGTGGYTF. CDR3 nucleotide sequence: TGCAGTGCTCAACAGGGGGCGAGTATCCTTACTGGGACTGGGGGCTACACCTTC.

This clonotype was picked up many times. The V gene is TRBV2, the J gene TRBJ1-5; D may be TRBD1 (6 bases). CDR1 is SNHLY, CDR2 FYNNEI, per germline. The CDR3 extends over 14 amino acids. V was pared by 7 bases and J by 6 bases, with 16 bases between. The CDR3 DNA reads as TGTGCCAGCACGCGCCAGGGGATGGGTCAGCCCCAGCATTTT. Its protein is CASTRQGMGQPQHF.

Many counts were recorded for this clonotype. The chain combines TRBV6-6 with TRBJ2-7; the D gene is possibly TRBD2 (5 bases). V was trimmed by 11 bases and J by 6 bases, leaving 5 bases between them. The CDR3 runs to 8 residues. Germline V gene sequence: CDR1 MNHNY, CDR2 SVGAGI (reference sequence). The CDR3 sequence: CAAGEQYF. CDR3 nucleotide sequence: TGTGCCGCGGGCGAGCAGTACTTC.

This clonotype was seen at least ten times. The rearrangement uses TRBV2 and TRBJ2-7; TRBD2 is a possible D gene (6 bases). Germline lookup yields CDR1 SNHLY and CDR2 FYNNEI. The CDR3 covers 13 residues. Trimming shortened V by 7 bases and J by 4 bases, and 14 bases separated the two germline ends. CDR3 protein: CASTLGTSYEQYF. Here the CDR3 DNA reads TGTGCCAGCACCCTAGGGACTTCATACGAGCAGTACTTC. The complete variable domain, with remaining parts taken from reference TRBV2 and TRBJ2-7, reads EPEVTQTPSHQVTQMGQEVILRCVPISNHLYFYWYRQILGQKVEFLVSFYNNEISEKSEIFDDQFSVERPDGSNFTLKIRSTKLEDSAMYFCASTLGTSYEQYFGPGTRLTVT.

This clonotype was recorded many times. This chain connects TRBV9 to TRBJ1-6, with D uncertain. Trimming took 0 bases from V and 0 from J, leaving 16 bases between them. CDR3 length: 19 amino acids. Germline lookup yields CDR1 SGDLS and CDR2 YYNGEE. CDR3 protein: CASSVVPSHLSSYNSPLHF. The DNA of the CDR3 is TGTGCCAGCAGCGTAGTACCCTCTCACCTAAGCTCCTATAATTCACCCCTCCACTTT.

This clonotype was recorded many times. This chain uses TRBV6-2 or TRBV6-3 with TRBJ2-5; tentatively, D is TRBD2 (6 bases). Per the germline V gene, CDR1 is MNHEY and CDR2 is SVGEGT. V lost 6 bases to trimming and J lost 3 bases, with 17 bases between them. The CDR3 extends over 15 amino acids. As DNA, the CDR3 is TGTGCCAGCAGAGAATGGACCAAGCGGGAAGAGACCCAGTACTTC. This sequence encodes CASREWTKREETQYF.

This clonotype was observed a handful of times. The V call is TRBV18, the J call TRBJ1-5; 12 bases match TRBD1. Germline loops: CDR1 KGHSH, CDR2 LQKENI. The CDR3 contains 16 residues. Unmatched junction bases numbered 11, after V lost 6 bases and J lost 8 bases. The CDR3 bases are TGTGCCAGCTCTCCCGGGACAGGGGGCGCGGGGAAGCCCCAGCATTTT. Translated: CASSPGTGGAGKPQHF.

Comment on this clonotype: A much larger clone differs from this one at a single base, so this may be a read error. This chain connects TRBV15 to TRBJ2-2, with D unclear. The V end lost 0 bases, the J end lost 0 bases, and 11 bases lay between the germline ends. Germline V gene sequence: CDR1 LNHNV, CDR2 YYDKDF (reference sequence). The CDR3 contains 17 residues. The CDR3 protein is CATSRDRAASNTGELFF. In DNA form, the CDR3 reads TGTGCCACCAGCAGAGATAGAGCAGCTTCGAACACCGGGGAGCTGTTTTTT.

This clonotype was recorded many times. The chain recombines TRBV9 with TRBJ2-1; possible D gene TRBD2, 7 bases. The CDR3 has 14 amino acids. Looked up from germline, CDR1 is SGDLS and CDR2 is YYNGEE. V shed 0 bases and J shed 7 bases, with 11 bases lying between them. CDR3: CASSVAGGTNEQFF. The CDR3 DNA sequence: TGTGCCAGCAGCGTAGCGGGGGGCACAAATGAGCAGTTCTTC.

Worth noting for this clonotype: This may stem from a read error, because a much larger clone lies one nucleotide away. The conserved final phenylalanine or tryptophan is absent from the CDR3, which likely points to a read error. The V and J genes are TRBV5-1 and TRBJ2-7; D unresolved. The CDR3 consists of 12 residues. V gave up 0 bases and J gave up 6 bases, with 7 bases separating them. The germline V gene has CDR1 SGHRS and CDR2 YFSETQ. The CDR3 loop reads CASSLEDGEQYL. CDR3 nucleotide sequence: TGCGCCAGCAGCTTGGAGGATGGCGAGCAGTACCTC.

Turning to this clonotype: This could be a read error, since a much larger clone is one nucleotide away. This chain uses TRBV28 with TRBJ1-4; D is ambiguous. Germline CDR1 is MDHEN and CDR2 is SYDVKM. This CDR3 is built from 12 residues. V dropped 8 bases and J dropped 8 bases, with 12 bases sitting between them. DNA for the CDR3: TGTGCCAGCTCGAGGGTCGGGGAAAAACTGTTTTTT. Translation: CASSRVGEKLFF.

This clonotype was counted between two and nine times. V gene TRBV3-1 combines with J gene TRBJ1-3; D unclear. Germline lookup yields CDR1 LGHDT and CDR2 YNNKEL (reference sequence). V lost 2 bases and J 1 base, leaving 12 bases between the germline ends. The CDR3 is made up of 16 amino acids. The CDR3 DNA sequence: TGTGCCAGCAGCCAAAGCCCCAGTGGATCTGGAAACACCATATATTTT. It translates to CASSQSPSGSGNTIYF.

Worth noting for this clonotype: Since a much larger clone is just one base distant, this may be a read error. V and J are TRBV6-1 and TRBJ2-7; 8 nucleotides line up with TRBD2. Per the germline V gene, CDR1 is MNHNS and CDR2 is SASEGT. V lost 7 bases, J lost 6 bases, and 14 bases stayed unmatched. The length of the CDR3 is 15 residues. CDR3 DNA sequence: TGTGCCAGCACCCCCGAGAACGGACTAGCCTGCGAGCAGTACTTC. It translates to CASTPENGLACEQYF.

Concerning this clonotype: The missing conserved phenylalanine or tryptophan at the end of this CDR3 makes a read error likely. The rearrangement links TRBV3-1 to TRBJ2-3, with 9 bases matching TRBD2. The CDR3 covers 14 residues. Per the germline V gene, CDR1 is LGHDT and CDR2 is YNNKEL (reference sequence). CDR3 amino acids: CASSPGLAGDTQYL. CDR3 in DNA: TGCGCCAGCAGCCCGGGACTAGCTGGCGATACGCAGTATCTT.

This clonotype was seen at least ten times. The CDR3 here is CASSEKVSPGNTIYF. DNA of the CDR3: TGCGCCAGCAGTGAGAAGGTTTCGCCTGGAAACACCATATATTTT. The chain carries TRBV10-1 and TRBJ1-3; D gene unclear. With 2 bases removed from V and 2 bases from J, the gap between germline ends came to 10 bases. In germline, CDR1 is WNHNN, CDR2 SYGVQD (reference sequence). The CDR3 totals 15 residues.

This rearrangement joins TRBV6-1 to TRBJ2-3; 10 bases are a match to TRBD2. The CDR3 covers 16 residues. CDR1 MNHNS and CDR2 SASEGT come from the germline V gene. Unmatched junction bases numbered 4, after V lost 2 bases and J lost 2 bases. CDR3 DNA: TGTGCCAGCAGTGAACTAGCGGGGGAGCCCACAGATACGCAGTATTTT. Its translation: CASSELAGEPTDTQYF.

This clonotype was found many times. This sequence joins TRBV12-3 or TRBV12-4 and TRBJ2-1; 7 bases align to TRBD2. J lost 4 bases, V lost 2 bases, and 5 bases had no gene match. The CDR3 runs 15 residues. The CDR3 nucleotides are TGTGCCAGCAGTTTACCGGGAGGCCCATACAATGAGCAGTTCTTC. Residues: CASSLPGGPYNEQFF.

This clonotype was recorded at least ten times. CDR3 DNA: TGTGCCAGCAGCGACAGATACTATGGCTACACCTTC. Its translation is CASSDRYYGYTF. This chain links TRBV9 with TRBJ1-2; D call uncertain. Trimming cost V 3 bases and J 3 bases, with 6 bases left between them. This CDR3 is built from 12 residues. CDR1 and CDR2 from the germline V gene are SGDLS and YYNGEE. The variable domain in full, completed from reference TRBV9 and TRBJ1-2, reads DSGVTQTPKHLITATGQRVTLRCSPRSGDLSVYWYQQSLDQGLQFLIQYYNGEERAKGNILERFSAQQFPDLHSELNLSSLELGDSALYFCASSDRYYGYTFGSGTRLTVV.

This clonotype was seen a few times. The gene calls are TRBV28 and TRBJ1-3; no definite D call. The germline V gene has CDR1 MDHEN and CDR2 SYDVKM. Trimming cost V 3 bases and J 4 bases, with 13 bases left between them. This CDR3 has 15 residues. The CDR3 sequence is CASSFGTLQGNTIYF. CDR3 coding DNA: TGTGCCAGCAGTTTTGGCACATTGCAAGGAAACACCATATATTTT.

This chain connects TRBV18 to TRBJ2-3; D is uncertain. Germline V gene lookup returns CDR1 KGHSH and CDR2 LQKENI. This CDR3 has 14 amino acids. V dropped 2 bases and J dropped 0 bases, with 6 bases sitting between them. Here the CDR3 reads CASSPTPSTDTQYF. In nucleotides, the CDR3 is TGTGCCAGCTCACCAACCCCTAGCACAGATACGCAGTATTTT.

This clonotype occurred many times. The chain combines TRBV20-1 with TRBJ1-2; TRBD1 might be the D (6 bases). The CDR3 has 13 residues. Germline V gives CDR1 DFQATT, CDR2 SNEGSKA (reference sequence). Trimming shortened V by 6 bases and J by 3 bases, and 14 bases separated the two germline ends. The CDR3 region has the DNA TGCAGTGCCACCAACAGGGAACACTATGGCTACACCTTC. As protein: CSATNREHYGYTF.